The 20 T cell receptor beta chains presented below share a single source sample, sequenced in a study of T-cell reconstitution after alpha-beta-depleted transplantation in children. For TCRbeta, the library was prepared with unique molecular identifiers. TCRdb reprocessed the PCR reads with MiXCR, giving one entry per CDR3 protein. The sample has around 450,000 distinct CDR3 sequences, roughly 15% seen once. The specimen comprised PBMCs, mostly from graft donor cells, sampled 360 days after TCRalphabeta/CD19-depleted stem cell transplant. These receptors were collected from a boy in the first two years of life who had a stem cell transplant for Wiskott-Aldrich syndrome, so the T cells may come from the graft donor.

The chain uses TRBV2 and TRBJ1-2; weak D call: TRBD1 (6 bases). Trimming cost V 5 bases and J 2 bases, with 18 bases left between them. The V gene's germline CDR1 is SNHLY and CDR2 FYNNEI. The CDR3 covers 16 residues. CDR3 in amino acids: CASSLGPRGGNYGYTF. For the CDR3, the DNA is TGTGCCAGCAGTTTGGGCCCCAGGGGTGGCAACTATGGCTACACCTTC. The full variable domain, in which reference TRBV2 and TRBJ1-2 provide the parts outside the CDR3, is EPEVTQTPSHQVTQMGQEVILRCVPISNHLYFYWYRQILGQKVEFLVSFYNNEISEKSEIFDDQFSVERPDGSNFTLKIRSTKLEDSAMYFCASSLGPRGGNYGYTFGSGTRLTVV.

The chain recombines TRBV18 with TRBJ2-2; 11 bases agree with TRBD2. Germline V CDR1 and CDR2: KGHSH, LQKENI. The CDR3 length is 15 residues. V was clipped by 6 bases and J by 4 bases; unmatched bases: 4. CDR3 protein: CASSQLAGVTGELFF. Here the CDR3 DNA reads TGTGCCAGCTCTCAACTAGCGGGAGTCACCGGGGAGCTGTTTTTT.

J is TRBJ2-3 and V is TRBV29-1, with 11 bases aligning to TRBD1. Trimming at V came to 5 bases and at J to 5 bases, leaving 6 bases not matched to a gene. The CDR3 is 14 amino acids. Germline V gene sequence: CDR1 SQVTM, CDR2 ANQGSEA. The CDR3 DNA sequence: TGCAGCGTTCCCGGACAGGGGGCTTTAGATACGCAGTATTTT. This gives the protein CSVPGQGALDTQYF.

Only a few counts were recorded for this clonotype. This chain connects TRBV5-6 to TRBJ2-1, with D possibly matching TRBD1 (6 bases). There are 14 residues in the CDR3. Germline V gives CDR1 SGHDT, CDR2 YYEEEE. The ends were cut back, 5 bases at V and 2 bases at J, with 11 bases in the middle. The CDR3 nucleotides are TGTGCCAGCAGACAGGGTTTCGCCTACAATGAGCAGTTCTTC. This translates into CASRQGFAYNEQFF.

This clonotype was observed a handful of times. The rearrangement uses TRBV11-2 and TRBJ2-1, with D tentatively TRBD1 or TRBD2 (5 bases each). Trimming removed 4 bases from V and 3 bases from J, with 22 bases in between. Germline V lookup: CDR1 SGHAT, CDR2 FQNNGV. There are 18 residues in the CDR3. The CDR3 nucleotides read TGTGCCAGCAGCTCCCCCCGTTGGTCAGGGACCCTCTACAATGAGCAGTTCTTC. This codes for CASSSPRWSGTLYNEQFF.

The chain recombines TRBV6-5 with TRBJ2-1; the D is unclear. The V end lost 2 bases, the J end lost 4 bases, and 15 bases lay between the germline ends. CDR1 is MNHEY, CDR2 SVGAGI, per germline. This CDR3 has 16 amino acids. CDR3 loop: CASSYDPPLSYNEQFF. For the CDR3, the DNA is TGTGCCAGCAGTTACGACCCCCCTCTATCATACAATGAGCAGTTCTTC.

This clonotype was seen a handful of times. The chain couples TRBV7-9 to TRBJ1-3, with unresolved D. Germline-derived CDR1 and CDR2 are SEHNR and FQNEAQ (reference sequence). The V end lost 7 bases, the J end lost 0 bases, and 10 bases lay between the germline ends. The CDR3 consists of 14 residues. The CDR3: CASISGSSGNTIYF. In DNA, the CDR3 is TGTGCCAGCATCTCGGGGTCCTCTGGAAACACCATATATTTT.

CDR3 sequence: CASSFRVRQYF. The CDR3 DNA sequence: TGTGCCAGCAGTTTTCGGGTTCGGCAGTACTTC. This chain joins TRBV12-3 or TRBV12-4 and TRBJ2-7; D is unclear. CDR3 length: 11 residues. V was shortened by 3 bases and J by 9 bases, with 9 bases between the two germline ends.

This chain uses TRBV20-1 with TRBJ2-1; 8 nucleotides line up with TRBD2. The CDR3 is 13 amino acids. Germline CDR1 and CDR2: DFQATT and SNEGSKA (reference sequence). Trimming took 1 base from V and 10 from J; bases not matched to a gene: 6. CDR3 region: CSARGMGLVEQFF. CDR3 coding DNA: TGCAGTGCTAGAGGGATGGGACTAGTGGAGCAGTTCTTC.

This clonotype was counted a few times. The J gene is TRBJ1-2, the V gene TRBV29-1; 7 positions agree with TRBD1. The CDR3 runs 16 residues. Germline V gene lookup returns CDR1 SQVTM and CDR2 ANQGSEA. V was pared by 1 base and J by 6 bases, with 14 bases of the junction left unmatched. The CDR3 DNA reads as TGCAGCGTTGAAGGCTCGGAAAGGGGGCCTTATCATGGCTACACCTTC. Translation gives CSVEGSERGPYHGYTF. Full variable domain (rest looked up from reference TRBV29-1 and TRBJ1-2): SAVISQKPSRDICQRGTSLTIQCQVDSQVTMMFWYRQQPGQSLTLIATANQGSEATYESGFVIDKFPISRPNLTFSTLTVSNMSPEDSSIYLCSVEGSERGPYHGYTFGSGTRLTVV.

The rearrangement uses TRBV7-9 and TRBJ2-3; 10 bases align to TRBD2. CDR1 and CDR2 (germline): SEHNR, FQNEAQ (reference sequence). V shed 4 bases, J shed 3 bases, and the junction held 7 bases outside the gene matches. The CDR3 is 16 residues long. CDR3 nucleotides: TGTGCCAGCAGCTCGGATCGACTAGCGGGTACAGATACGCAGTATTTT. It translates to CASSSDRLAGTDTQYF.

The rearrangement uses TRBV2 and TRBJ1-3; 8 bases align to TRBD1. Unmatched junction bases numbered 6, after V lost 5 bases and J lost 3 bases. Germline values: CDR1 SNHLY, CDR2 FYNNEI. This CDR3 region has 15 residues. The CDR3 loop reads CASSYRGKGGNTIYF. The CDR3, as DNA: TGTGCCAGCAGTTACAGGGGGAAAGGTGGAAACACCATATATTTT.

The V gene is TRBV2, the J gene TRBJ2-2; possible D gene TRBD2, 5 bases. Germline loops: CDR1 SNHLY, CDR2 FYNNEI. V lost 8 bases, J lost 7 bases, and 14 bases lay in between. The CDR3 is made up of 13 amino acids. Here the CDR3 DNA reads TGTGCCAGCGCCTCCATTAGCGTCGGGGAGCTGTTTTTT. Its translation is CASASISVGELFF.

The V and J genes are TRBV12-3 or TRBV12-4 and TRBJ2-7; 13 nucleotides match TRBD2. The CDR3 is 15 residues long. Trimming took 5 bases from V and 6 from J; bases not matched to a gene: 7. The DNA for the CDR3 is TGTGCCAGCAGTCCCGGACTAGCGGGAGTAAGCGAGCAGTACTTC. This encodes CASSPGLAGVSEQYF.

This clonotype was recorded a few times. The gene calls are TRBV12-3 or TRBV12-4 and TRBJ2-1, with 7 nucleotides matching TRBD1. V shed 7 bases and J 3 bases; nucleotides not matched to a gene: 3. The CDR3 is made up of 13 amino acids. Here the CDR3 DNA reads TGTGCCAGCACGGGACAGCTCTACAATGAGCAGTTCTTC. It translates to CASTGQLYNEQFF.

This clonotype was found many times. V gene TRBV10-3 combines with J gene TRBJ1-4; D is undetermined. Per the germline V gene, CDR1 is ENHRY and CDR2 is SYGVKD. The CDR3 sequence is 13 residues long. With 0 bases removed from V and 11 bases from J, the gap between germline ends came to 10 bases. The CDR3, as DNA: TGTGCCATCAGTGAGTCGAACTTCTGGAAACTGTTTTTT. Protein product: CAISESNFWKLFF.

This clonotype was recorded a few times. V is TRBV15 and J is TRBJ2-3, with D hard to call. The CDR3 is 16 residues long. Per the germline V gene, CDR1 is LNHNV and CDR2 is YYDKDF (reference sequence). Trimming pared 0 bases from V and 1 base from J, leaving 11 bases between. CDR3 sequence (DNA): TGTGCCACCAGCAGAGATTGGGGTGGGGGCACAGATACGCAGTATTTT. It is translated as CATSRDWGGGTDTQYF.

This clonotype appeared a few times. This rearrangement joins TRBV12-3 or TRBV12-4 to TRBJ2-3, with a weak D call TRBD2 (5 bases). Trimming removed 5 bases at V and 7 bases at J, with 22 bases between. The CDR3 has 16 amino acids. The CDR3 spells CASSPAGHILGYTQYF. The DNA for the CDR3 is TGTGCCAGCAGTCCCGCGGGCCACATTTTGGGGTATACGCAGTATTTT.

The rearrangement joins TRBV29-1 to TRBJ2-1; D remains ambiguous. Trimming pared 2 bases from V and 0 bases from J, leaving 5 bases between. This CDR3 is 13 amino acids long. Germline CDR1 is SQVTM and CDR2 is ANQGSEA. This CDR3 is CSVERVSYNEQFF. In DNA form, the CDR3 reads TGCAGCGTTGAACGGGTCTCCTACAATGAGCAGTTCTTC.

This clonotype was recorded a few times. Germline and junction disagree at one end, which may indicate a read error. The V call is TRBV7-2, the J call TRBJ2-7; 7 positions agree with TRBD1. Germline V CDR1 and CDR2: SGHTA, FQGNSA. The CDR3 sequence is 14 residues long. CDR3 DNA sequence: TGTGCCAGCACCTTACGAGACAGGGCGTACGAGCAGTACTTC. Amino acid sequence: CASTLRDRAYEQYF.